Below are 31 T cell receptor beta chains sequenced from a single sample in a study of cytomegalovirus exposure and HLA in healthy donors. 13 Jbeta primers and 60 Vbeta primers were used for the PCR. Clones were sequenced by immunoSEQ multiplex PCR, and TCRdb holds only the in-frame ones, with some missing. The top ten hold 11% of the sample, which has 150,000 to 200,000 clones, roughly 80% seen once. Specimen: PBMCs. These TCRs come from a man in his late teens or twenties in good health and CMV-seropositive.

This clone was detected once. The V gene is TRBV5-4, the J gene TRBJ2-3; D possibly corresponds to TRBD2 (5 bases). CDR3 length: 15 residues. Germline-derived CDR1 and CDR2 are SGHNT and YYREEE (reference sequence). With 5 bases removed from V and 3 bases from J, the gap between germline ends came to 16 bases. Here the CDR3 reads CASRGTRRATDTQYF. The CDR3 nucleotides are TGTGCCAGCAGGGGAACGCGGCGGGCTACAGATACGCAGTATTTT.

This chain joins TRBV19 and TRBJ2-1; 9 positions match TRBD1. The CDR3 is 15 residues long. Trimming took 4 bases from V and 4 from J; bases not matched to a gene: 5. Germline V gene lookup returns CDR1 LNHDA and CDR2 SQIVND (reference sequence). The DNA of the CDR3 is TGTGCCAGTAGTAGGGGACAGGGACCTTACAATGAGCAGTTCTTC. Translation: CASSRGQGPYNEQFF.

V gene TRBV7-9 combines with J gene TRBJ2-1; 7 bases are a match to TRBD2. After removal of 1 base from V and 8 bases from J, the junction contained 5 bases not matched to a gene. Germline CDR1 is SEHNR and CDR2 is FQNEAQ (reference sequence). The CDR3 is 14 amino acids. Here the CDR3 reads CASSLGLALDEQFF. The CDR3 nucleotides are TGTGCCAGCAGCTTAGGACTAGCTTTAGATGAGCAGTTCTTC.

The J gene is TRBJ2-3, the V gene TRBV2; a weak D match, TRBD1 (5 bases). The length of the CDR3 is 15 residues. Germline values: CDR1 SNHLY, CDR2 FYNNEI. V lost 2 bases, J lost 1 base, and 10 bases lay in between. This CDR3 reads CASSEQGSRTDTQYF. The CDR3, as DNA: TGTGCCAGCAGTGAACAGGGCTCGCGCACAGATACGCAGTATTTT.

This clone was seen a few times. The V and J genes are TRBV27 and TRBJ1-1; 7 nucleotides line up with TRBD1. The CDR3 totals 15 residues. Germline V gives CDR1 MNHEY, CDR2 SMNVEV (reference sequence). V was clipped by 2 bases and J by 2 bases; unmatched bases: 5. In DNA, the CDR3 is TGTGCCAGCAGTTTAATGGGGACAGCAAACACTGAAGCTTTCTTT. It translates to CASSLMGTANTEAFF.

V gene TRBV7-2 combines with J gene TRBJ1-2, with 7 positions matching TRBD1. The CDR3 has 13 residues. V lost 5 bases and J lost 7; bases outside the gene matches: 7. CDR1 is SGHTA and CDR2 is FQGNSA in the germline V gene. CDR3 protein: CASSPTGSSGYTF. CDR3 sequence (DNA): TGTGCCAGCAGCCCGACAGGGTCTAGTGGCTACACCTTC.

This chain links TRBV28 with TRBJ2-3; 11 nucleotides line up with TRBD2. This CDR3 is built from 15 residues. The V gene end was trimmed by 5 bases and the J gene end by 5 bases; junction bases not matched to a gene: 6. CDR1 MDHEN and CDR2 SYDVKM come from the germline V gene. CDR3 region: CASSNSGRAEDTQYF. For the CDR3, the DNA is TGTGCCAGCAGTAATAGCGGGAGGGCCGAAGATACGCAGTATTTT.

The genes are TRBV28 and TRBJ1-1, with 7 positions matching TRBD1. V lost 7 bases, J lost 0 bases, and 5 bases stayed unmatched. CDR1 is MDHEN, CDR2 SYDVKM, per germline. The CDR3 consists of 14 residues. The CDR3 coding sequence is TGTGCCAGCACAAGACAGGGAGTGAACACTGAAGCTTTCTTT. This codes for CASTRQGVNTEAFF.

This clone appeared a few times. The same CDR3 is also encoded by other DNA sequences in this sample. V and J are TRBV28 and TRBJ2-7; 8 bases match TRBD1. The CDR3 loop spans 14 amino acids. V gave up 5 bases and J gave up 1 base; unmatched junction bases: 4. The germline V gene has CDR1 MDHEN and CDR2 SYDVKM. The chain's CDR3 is CASSLGQGSYEQYF. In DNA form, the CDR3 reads TGTGCCAGCAGTCTAGGACAGGGATCCTACGAGCAGTACTTC.

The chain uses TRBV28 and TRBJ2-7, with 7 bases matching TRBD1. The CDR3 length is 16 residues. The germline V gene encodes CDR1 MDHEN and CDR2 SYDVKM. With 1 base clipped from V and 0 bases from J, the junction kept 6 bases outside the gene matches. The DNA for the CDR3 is TGTGCCAGCAGTTTATTTCTTAGGGACAGCTCCTACGAGCAGTACTTC. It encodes CASSLFLRDSSYEQYF. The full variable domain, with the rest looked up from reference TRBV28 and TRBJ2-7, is DVKVTQSSRYLVKRTGEKVFLECVQDMDHENMFWYRQDPGLGLRLIYFSYDVKMKEKGDIPEGYSVSREKKERFSLILESASTNQTSMYLCASSLFLRDSSYEQYFGPGTRLTVT.

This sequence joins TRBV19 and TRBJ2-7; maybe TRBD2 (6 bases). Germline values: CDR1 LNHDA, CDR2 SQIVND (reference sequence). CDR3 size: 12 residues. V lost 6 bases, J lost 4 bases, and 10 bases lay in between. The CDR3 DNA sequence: TGTGCCAGTAGCCAGACTAGGTACGAGCAGTACTTC. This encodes CASSQTRYEQYF.

Written as DNA, the CDR3 is TGTGCCAGCAGACTCGGACAGGGCGGCTACGAGCAGTACTTC. This sequence encodes CASRLGQGGYEQYF. This sequence joins TRBV2 and TRBJ2-7, with 8 bases lining up with TRBD1. In germline, CDR1 is SNHLY, CDR2 FYNNEI. V trimming: 6 bases; J trimming: 3 bases; junction bases outside the gene matches: 7. The CDR3 covers 14 residues. Based on the CDR3 plus reference TRBV2 and TRBJ2-7, the full variable domain is EPEVTQTPSHQVTQMGQEVILRCVPISNHLYFYWYRQILGQKVEFLVSFYNNEISEKSEIFDDQFSVERPDGSNFTLKIRSTKLEDSAMYFCASRLGQGGYEQYFGPGTRLTVT.

The CDR3 sequence: CASRAPRAGELFF. CDR3 DNA: TGTGCCAGCAGAGCCCCCCGGGCCGGGGAGCTGTTTTTT. The chain carries TRBV21-1 and TRBJ2-2; the table gives TRBD2 as D, unverified against the DNA. TRBV21-1 is noted as a pseudogene. The CDR3 is 13 amino acids.

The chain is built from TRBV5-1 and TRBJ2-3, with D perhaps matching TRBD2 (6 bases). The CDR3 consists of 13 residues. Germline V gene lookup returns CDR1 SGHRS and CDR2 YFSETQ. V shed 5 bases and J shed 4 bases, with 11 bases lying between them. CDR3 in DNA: TGCGCCAGCAGGCAGACTAGATCAGATACGCAGTATTTT. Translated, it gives CASRQTRSDTQYF. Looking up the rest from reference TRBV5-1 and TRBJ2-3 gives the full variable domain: KAGVTQTPRYLIKTRGQQVTLSCSPISGHRSVSWYQQTPGQGLQFLFEYFSETQRNKGNFPGRFSGRQFSNSRSEMNVSTLELGDSALYLCASRQTRSDTQYFGPGTRLTVL.

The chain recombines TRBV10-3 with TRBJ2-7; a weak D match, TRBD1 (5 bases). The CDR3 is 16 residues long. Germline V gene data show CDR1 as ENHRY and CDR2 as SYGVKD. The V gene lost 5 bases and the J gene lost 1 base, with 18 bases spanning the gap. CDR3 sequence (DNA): TGTGCCATCAGTCGAGATCAGGGTAGTGGATCCTACGAGCAGTACTTC. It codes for CAISRDQGSGSYEQYF.

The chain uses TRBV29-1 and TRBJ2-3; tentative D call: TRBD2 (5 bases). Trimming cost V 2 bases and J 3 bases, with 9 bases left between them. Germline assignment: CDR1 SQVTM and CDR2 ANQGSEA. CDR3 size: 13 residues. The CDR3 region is CSVELPGTDTQYF. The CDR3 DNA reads TGCAGCGTTGAACTGCCGGGAACAGATACGCAGTATTTT.

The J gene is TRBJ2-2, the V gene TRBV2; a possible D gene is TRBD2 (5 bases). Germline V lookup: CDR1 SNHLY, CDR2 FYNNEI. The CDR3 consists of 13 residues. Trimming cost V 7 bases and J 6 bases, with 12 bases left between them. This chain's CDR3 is CASNREWAGELFF. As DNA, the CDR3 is TGTGCCAGCAATAGGGAGTGGGCCGGGGAGCTGTTTTTT.

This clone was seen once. CDR3 DNA: TGTGCCAGTAGATTCCCGGGGACTGTAGATGGCTACACCTTC. Its translation is CASRFPGTVDGYTF. This chain uses TRBV19 with TRBJ1-2, with D perhaps TRBD1 (5 bases). The CDR3 has 14 residues. Per germline, CDR1 LNHDA and CDR2 SQIVND (reference sequence). V shed 6 bases and J shed 6 bases, with 17 bases lying between them.

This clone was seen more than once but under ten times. DNA of the CDR3: TGTGCCAGCAGGATCTCACAGGGGGCGCATAGCCAGCATTTT. Protein sequence: CASRISQGAHSQHF. The chain employs TRBV6-5 and TRBJ1-5, with TRBD1 matching 9 bases. This CDR3 contains 14 residues. CDR1 and CDR2 (germline): MNHEY, SVGAGI. Trimming cost V 6 bases and J 12 bases; bases outside gene matches: 12.

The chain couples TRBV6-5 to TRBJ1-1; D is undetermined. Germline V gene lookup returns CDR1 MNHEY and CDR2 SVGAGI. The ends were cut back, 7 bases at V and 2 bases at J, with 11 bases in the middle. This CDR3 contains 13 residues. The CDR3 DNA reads TGTGCCAGCAAAGGCGGGATAAACACTGAAGCTTTCTTT. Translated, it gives CASKGGINTEAFF.

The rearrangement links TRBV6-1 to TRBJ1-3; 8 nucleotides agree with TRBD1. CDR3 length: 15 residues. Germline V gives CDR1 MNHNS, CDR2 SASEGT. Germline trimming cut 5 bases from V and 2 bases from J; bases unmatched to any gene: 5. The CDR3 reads CASSMGQAAGNTIYF. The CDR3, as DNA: TGTGCCAGCAGTATGGGACAGGCCGCTGGAAACACCATATATTTT.

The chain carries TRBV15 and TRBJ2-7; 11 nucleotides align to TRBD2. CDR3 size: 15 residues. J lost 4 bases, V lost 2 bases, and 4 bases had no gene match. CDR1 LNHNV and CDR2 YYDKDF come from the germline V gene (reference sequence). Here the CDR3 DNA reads TGTGCCACCAGCAGACTAGCGGGAGGATCATACGAGCAGTACTTC. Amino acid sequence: CATSRLAGGSYEQYF.

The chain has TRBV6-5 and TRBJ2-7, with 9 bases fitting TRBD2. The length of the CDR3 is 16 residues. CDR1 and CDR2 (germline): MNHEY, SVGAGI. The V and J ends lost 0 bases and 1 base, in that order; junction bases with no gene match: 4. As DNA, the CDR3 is TGTGCCAGCAGTTACTCGAGCGGGGGGTTTTCCTACGAGCAGTACTTC. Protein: CASSYSSGGFSYEQYF.

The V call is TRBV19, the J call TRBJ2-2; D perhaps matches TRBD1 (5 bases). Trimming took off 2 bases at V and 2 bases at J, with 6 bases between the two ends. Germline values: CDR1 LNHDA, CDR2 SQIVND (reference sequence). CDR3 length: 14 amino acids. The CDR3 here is CASSIQGNTGELFF. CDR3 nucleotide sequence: TGTGCCAGTAGTATACAGGGAAACACCGGGGAGCTGTTTTTT.

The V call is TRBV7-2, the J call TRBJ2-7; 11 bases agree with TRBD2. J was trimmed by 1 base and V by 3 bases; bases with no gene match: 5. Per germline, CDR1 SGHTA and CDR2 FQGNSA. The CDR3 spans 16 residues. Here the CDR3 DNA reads TGTGCCAGCAGCTTGCACGGGACTAGCGGATCCTACGAGCAGTACTTC. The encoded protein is CASSLHGTSGSYEQYF.

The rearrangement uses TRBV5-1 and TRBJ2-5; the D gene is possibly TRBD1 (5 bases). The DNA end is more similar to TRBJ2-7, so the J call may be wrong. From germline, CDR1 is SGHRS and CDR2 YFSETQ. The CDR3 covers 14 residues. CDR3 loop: CASSLEGRAYEQYF. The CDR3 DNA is TGCGCCAGCAGCTTGGAAGGCAGGGCCTACGAGCAGTACTTC.

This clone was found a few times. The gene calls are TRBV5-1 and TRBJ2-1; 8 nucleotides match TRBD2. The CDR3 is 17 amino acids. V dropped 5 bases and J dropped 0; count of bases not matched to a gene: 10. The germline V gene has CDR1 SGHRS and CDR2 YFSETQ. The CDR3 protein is CASSRIAGWSSYNEQFF. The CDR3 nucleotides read TGCGCCAGCAGTCGGATAGCGGGGTGGAGCTCCTACAATGAGCAGTTCTTC. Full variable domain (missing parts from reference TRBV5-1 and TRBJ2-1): KAGVTQTPRYLIKTRGQQVTLSCSPISGHRSVSWYQQTPGQGLQFLFEYFSETQRNKGNFPGRFSGRQFSNSRSEMNVSTLELGDSALYLCASSRIAGWSSYNEQFFGPGTRLTVL.

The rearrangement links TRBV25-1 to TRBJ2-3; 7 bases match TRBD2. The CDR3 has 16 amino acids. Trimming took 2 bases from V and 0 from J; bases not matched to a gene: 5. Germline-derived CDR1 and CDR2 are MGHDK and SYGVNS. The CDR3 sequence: CASSEGLADSTDTQYF. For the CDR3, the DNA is TGTGCCAGCAGTGAAGGGCTAGCGGATAGCACAGATACGCAGTATTTT.

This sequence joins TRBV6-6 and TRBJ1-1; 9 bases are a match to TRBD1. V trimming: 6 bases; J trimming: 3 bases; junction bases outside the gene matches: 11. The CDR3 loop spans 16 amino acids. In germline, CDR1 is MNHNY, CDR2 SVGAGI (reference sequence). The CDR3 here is CASSYLQGASDTEAFF. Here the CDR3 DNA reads TGTGCCAGCAGCTATTTACAGGGGGCTTCGGACACTGAAGCTTTCTTT.

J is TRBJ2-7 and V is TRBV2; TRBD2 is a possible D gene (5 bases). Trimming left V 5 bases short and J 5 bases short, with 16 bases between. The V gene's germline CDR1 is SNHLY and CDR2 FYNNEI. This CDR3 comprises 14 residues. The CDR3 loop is CASSPLPDLHEQYF. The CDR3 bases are TGTGCCAGCAGTCCCCTCCCGGACTTGCACGAGCAGTACTTC.

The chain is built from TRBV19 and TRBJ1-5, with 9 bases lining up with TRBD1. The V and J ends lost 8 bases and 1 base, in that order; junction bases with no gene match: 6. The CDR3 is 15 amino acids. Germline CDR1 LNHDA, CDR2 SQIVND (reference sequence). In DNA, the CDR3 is TGTGCCAGTCGGACAGGGGAATTAAGCAATCAGCCCCAGCATTTT. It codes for CASRTGELSNQPQHF.